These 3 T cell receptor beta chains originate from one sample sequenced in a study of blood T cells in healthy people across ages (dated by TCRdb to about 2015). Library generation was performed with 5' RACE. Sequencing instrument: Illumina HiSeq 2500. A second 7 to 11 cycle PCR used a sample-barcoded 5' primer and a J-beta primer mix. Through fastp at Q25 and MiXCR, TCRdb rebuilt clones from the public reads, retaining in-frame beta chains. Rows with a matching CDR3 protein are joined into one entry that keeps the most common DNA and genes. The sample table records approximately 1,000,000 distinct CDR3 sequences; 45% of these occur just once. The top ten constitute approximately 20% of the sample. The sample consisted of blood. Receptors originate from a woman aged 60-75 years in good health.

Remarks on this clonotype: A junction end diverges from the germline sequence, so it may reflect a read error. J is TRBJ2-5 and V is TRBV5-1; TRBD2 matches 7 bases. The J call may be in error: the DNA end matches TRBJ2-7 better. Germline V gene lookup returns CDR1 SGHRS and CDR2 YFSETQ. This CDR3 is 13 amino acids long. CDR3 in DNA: TGTGCCAGCAGCTCAAGGACGGGGGGCGAGCAGTACTTC. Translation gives CASSSRTGGEQYF.

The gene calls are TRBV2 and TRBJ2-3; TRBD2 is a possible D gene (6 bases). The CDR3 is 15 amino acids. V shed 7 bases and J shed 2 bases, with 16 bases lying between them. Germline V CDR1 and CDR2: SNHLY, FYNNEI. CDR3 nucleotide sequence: TGTGCCAGCAAGGGACTCCGCGCGTTCACAGATACGCAGTATTTT. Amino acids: CASKGLRAFTDTQYF.

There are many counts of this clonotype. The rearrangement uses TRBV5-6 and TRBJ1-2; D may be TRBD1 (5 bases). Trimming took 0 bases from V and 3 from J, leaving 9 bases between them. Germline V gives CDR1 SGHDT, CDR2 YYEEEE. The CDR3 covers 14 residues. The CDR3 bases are TGTGCCAGCAGCTTGGCCCTGGGGGACTATGGCTACACCTTC. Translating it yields CASSLALGDYGYTF.